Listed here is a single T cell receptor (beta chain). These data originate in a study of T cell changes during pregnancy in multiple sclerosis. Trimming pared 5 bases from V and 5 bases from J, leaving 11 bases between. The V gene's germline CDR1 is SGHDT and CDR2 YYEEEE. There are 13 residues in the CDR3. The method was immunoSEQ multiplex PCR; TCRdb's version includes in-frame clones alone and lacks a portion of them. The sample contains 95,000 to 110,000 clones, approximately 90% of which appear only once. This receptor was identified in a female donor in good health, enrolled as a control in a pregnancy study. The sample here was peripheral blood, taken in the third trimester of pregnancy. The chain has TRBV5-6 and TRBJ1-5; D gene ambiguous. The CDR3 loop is CASSTGRDQPQHF. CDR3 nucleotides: TGTGCCAGCAGTACCGGGAGGGATCAGCCCCAGCATTTT. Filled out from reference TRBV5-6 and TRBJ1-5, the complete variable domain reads DAGVTQSPTHLIKTRGQQVTLRCSPKSGHDTVSWYQQALGQGPQFIFQYYEEEERQRGNFPDRFSGHQFPNYSSELNVNALLLGDSALYLCASSTGRDQPQHFGDGTRLSIL.